This paragraph reports one TCR beta chain. The antigen is undetermined. These donors were members of the 120-subject validation cohort, a group separate from the roughly 670-subject first cohort. The data were taken from a study of cytomegalovirus exposure and HLA in healthy donors. Study-wide results and caveats: Published work reported that the classifier diagnosed cytomegalovirus status with high specificity and sensitivity. Clusters of TCRs from the first cohort tended to co-occur in the roughly 120 validation repertoires (as a later analysis found).

The CDR3 is 15 residues long. V was pared by 2 bases and J by 0 bases, with 11 bases between. Germline CDR1 reads MGHRA; CDR2 reads YSYEKL. The protocol was immunoSEQ multiplex PCR, while the TCRdb copy is restricted to in-frame clones and leaves out a portion. The sample shows 130,000 to 150,000 clones, roughly nine tenths of them seen only once. This sequence joins TRBV4-1 and TRBJ2-7, with D possibly TRBD1 on 5 matching bases. The sequence came from a woman under 30 in good health and CMV-seropositive. Sequenced material: PBMCs. DNA of the CDR3: TGCGCCAGCAGCCAAACAGGCGAGAGCTCCTACGAGCAGTACTTC. Amino acid sequence: CASSQTGESSYEQYF.